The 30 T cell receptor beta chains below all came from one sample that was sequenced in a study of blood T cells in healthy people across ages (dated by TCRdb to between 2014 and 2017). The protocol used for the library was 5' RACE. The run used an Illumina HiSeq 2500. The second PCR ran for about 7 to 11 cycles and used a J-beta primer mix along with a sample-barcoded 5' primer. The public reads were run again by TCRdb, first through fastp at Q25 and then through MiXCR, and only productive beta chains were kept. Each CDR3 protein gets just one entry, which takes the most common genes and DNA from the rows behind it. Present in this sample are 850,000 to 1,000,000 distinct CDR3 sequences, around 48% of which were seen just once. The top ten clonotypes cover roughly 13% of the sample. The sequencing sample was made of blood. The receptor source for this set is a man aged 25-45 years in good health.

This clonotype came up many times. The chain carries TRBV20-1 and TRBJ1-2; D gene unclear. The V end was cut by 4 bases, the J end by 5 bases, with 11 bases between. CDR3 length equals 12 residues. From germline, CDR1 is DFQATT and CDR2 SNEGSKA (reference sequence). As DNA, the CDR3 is TGCAGTGCTATGGCAGGAGGTTATGGCTACACCTTC. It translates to CSAMAGGYGYTF.

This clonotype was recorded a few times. CDR3 region: CASSFTGETEAFF. CDR3 bases: TGTGCCAGCAGCTTCACAGGGGAAACTGAAGCTTTCTTT. This chain connects TRBV14 to TRBJ1-1; 7 bases fit TRBD1. Germline V gives CDR1 SGHDN, CDR2 FVKESK. This CDR3 region has 13 residues. After removal of 5 bases from V and 5 bases from J, the junction contained 5 bases not matched to a gene.

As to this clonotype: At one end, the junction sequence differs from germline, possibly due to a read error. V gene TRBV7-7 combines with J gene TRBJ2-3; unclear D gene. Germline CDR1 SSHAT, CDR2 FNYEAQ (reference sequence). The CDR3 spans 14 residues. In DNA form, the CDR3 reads TGTGCTAGCAGCCCCGTTATGGGCACAGATACGCAGTATTTT. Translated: CASSPVMGTDTQYF.

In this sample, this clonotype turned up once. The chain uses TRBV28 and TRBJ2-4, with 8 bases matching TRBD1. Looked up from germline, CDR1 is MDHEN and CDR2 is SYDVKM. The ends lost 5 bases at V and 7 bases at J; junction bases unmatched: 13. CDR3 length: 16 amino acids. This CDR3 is CASSLPPGTGWNIQYF. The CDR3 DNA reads TGTGCCAGCAGTCTCCCCCCGGGGACAGGATGGAACATTCAGTACTTC.

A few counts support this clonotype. Here the CDR3 reads CAISDPGQGAGEQYF. The DNA of the CDR3 is TGTGCCATCAGTGACCCCGGACAGGGGGCTGGCGAGCAGTACTTC. V gene TRBV10-3 combines with J gene TRBJ2-7; 11 bases fit TRBD1. The germline CDR1 and CDR2 sequences are ENHRY and SYGVKD. The CDR3 runs 15 residues. Trimming cost V 3 bases and J 6 bases; bases outside gene matches: 7.

The CDR3 bases are TGTGCCAGCAGCTTAGGTCAAGCGGCCGGGGAGCTGTTTTTT. Encoded protein: CASSLGQAAGELFF. V is TRBV7-2 and J is TRBJ2-2; a possible D gene is TRBD2 (5 bases). The CDR3 loop spans 14 amino acids. V dropped 1 base and J dropped 6 bases, with 9 bases sitting between them. Germline-derived CDR1 and CDR2 are SGHTA and FQGNSA.

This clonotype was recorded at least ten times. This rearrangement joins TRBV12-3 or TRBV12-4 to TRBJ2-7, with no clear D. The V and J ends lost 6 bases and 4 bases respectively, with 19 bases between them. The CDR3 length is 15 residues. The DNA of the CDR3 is TGTGCCAGCAGCCCCTTCCGGGCCTCCGATTACGAGCAGTACTTC. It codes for CASSPFRASDYEQYF.

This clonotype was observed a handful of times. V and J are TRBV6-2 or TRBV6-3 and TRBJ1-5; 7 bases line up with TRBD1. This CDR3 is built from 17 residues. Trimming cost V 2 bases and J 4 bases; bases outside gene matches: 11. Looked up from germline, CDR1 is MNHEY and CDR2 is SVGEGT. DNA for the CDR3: TGTGCCAGCAGTTACACATTTATTGGGACAGCTAATCAGCCCCAGCATTTT. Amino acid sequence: CASSYTFIGTANQPQHF.

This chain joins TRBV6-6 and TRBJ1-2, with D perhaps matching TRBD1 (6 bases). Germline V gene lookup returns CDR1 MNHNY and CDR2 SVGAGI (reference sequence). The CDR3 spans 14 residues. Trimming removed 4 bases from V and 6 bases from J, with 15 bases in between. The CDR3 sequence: CASSSVPGDHGYTF. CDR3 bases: TGTGCCAGCAGTTCGGTGCCAGGGGACCATGGCTACACCTTC.

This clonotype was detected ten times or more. The CDR3 DNA sequence: TGTGCCAGCAGTTCCAGACAGCAGGAGCAGTACTTC. This sequence encodes CASSSRQQEQYF. The chain couples TRBV28 to TRBJ2-7; maybe TRBD1 (5 bases). The V gene lost 4 bases and the J gene lost 7 bases, with 11 bases spanning the gap. The CDR3 totals 12 residues. Looked up from germline, CDR1 is MDHEN and CDR2 is SYDVKM.

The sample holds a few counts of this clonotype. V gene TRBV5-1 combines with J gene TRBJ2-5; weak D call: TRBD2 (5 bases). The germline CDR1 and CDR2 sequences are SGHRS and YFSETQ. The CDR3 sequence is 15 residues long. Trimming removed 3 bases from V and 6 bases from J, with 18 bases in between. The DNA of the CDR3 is TGCGCCAGCAGCTCGCCCCCCTGGACTCCCCAGACCCAGTACTTC. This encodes CASSSPPWTPQTQYF.

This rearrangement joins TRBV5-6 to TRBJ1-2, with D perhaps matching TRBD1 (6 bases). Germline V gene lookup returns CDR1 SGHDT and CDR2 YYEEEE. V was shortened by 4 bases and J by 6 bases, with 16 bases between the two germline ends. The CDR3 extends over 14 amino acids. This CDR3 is CASSTGHRENGYTF. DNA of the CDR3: TGTGCCAGCAGCACTGGCCACAGGGAGAATGGCTACACCTTC.

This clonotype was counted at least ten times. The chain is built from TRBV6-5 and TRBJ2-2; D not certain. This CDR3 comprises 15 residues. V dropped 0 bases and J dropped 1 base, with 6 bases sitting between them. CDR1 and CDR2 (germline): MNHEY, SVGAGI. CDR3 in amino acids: CASSYSSGNTGELFF. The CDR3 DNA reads TGTGCCAGCAGTTACTCGTCCGGGAACACCGGGGAGCTGTTTTTT.

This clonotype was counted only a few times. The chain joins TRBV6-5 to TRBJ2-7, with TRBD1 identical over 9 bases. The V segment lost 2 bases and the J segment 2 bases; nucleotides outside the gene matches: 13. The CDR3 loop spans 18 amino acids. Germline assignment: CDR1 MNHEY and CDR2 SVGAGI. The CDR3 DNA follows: TGTGCCAGCAGTTACCAAACCCTCGACAGGGGGTATGCCTACGAGCAGTACTTC. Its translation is CASSYQTLDRGYAYEQYF.

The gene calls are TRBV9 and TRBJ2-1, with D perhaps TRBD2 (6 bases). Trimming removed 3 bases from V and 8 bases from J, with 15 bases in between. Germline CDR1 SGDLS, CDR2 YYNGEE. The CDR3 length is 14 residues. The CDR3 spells CASSGRDSGDEQFF. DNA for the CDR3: TGTGCCAGCAGCGGGCGGGACTCCGGGGATGAGCAGTTCTTC.

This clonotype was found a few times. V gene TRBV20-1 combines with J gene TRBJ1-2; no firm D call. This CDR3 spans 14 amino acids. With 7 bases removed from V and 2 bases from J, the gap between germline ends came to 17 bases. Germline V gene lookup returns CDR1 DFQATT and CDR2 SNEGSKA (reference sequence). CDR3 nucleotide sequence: TGCAGTGTCCAGAGGCGGGCGGAGAACTATGGCTACACCTTC. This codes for CSVQRRAENYGYTF.

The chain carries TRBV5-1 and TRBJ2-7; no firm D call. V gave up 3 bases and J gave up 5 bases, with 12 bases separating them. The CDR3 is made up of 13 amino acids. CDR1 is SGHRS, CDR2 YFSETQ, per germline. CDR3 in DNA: TGCGCCAGCAGCTGGGAACTAAGGGACGAGCAGTACTTC. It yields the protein CASSWELRDEQYF.

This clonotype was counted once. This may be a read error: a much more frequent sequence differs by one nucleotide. The CDR3 region is CASSLGSSPYEQYF. The DNA for the CDR3 is TGTGCCAGCAGCTTGGGTAGTTCCCCCTACGAGCAGTACTTC. V and J are TRBV5-6 and TRBJ2-7; D unclear. V shed 0 bases and J shed 2 bases, with 9 bases lying between them. Germline V gene lookup returns CDR1 SGHDT and CDR2 YYEEEE. There are 14 residues in the CDR3.

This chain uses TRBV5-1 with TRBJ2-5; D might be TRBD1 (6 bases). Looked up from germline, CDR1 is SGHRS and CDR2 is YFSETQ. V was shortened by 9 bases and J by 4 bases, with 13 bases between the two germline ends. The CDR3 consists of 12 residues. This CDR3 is CATQDSRETQYF. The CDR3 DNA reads TGCGCCACCCAGGACAGTAGAGAGACCCAGTACTTC.

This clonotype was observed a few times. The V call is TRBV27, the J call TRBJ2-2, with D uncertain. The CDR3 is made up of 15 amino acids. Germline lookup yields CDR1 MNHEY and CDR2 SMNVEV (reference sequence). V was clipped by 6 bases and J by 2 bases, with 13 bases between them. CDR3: CASSPSGPNTGELFF. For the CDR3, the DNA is TGTGCCAGCAGCCCCTCCGGGCCTAACACCGGGGAGCTGTTTTTT.

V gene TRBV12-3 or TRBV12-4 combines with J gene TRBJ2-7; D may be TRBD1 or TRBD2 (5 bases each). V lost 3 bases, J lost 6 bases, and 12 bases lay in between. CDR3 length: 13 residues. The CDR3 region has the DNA TGTGCCAGCAGTTTGGCCGGGGCTCGCGAGCAGTACTTC. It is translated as CASSLAGAREQYF.

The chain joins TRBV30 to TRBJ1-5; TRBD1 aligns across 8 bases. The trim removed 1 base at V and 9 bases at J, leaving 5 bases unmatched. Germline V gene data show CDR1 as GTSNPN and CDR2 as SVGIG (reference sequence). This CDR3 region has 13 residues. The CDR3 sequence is CAWSGQGFLPQHF. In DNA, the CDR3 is TGTGCCTGGAGTGGACAGGGGTTTTTGCCCCAGCATTTT. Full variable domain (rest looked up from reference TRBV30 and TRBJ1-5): SQTIHQWPATLVQPVGSPLSLECTVEGTSNPNLYWYRQAAGRGLQLLFYSVGIGQISSEVPQNLSASRPQDRQFILSSKKLLLSDSGFYLCAWSGQGFLPQHFGDGTRLSIL.

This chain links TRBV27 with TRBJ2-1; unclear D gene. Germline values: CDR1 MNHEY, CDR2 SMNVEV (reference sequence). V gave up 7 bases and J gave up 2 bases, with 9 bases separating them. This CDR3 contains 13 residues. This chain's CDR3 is CASTDPPYNEQFF. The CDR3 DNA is TGTGCCAGCACGGACCCACCCTACAATGAGCAGTTCTTC.

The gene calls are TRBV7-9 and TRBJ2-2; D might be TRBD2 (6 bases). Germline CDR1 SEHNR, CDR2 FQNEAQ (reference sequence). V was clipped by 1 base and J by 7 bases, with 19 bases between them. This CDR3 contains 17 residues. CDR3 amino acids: CASSLEAGTFRGGELFF. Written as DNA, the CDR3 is TGTGCCAGCAGCTTAGAGGCGGGGACCTTCCGGGGCGGGGAGCTGTTTTTT.

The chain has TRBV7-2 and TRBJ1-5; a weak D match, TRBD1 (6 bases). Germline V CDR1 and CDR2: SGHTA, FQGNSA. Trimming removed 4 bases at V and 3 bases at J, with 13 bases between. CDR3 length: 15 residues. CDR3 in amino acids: CASSSQGQLNQPQHF. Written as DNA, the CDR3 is TGTGCCAGCAGCTCCCAAGGACAGCTCAATCAGCCCCAGCATTTT.

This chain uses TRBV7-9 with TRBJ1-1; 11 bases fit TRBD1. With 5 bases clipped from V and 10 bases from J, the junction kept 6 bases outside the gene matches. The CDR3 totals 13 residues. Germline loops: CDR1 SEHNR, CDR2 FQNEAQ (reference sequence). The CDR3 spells CASSPGTGGAAFF. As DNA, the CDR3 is TGTGCCAGCAGCCCCGGGACAGGGGGTGCAGCTTTCTTT.

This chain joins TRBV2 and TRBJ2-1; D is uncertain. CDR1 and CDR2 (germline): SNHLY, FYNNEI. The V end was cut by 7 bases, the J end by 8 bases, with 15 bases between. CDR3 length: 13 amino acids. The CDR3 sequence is CASKGISTHEQFF. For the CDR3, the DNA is TGTGCCAGCAAAGGGATAAGCACCCATGAGCAGTTCTTC. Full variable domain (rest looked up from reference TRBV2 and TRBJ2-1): EPEVTQTPSHQVTQMGQEVILRCVPISNHLYFYWYRQILGQKVEFLVSFYNNEISEKSEIFDDQFSVERPDGSNFTLKIRSTKLEDSAMYFCASKGISTHEQFFGPGTRLTVL.

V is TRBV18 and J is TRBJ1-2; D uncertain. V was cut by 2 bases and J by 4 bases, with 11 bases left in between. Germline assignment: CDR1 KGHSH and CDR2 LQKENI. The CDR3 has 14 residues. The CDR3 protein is CASSPLADAYGYTF. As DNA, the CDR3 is TGTGCCAGCTCACCATTAGCCGACGCCTATGGCTACACCTTC.

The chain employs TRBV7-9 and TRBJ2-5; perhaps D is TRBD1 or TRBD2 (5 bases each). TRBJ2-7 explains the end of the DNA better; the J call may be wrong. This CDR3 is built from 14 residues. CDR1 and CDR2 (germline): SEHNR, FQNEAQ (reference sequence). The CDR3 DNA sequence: TGTGCCAGCAGCTCCATGTGGGGGAGCGACGAGCAGTACTTC. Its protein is CASSSMWGSDEQYF.

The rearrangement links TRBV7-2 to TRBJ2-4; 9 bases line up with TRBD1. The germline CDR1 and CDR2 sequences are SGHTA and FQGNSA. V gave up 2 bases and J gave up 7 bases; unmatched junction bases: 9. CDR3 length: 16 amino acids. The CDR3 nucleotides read TGTGCCAGCAGCTTACTAACAGGGGGCGTAGGGAACATTCAGTACTTC. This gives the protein CASSLLTGGVGNIQYF.